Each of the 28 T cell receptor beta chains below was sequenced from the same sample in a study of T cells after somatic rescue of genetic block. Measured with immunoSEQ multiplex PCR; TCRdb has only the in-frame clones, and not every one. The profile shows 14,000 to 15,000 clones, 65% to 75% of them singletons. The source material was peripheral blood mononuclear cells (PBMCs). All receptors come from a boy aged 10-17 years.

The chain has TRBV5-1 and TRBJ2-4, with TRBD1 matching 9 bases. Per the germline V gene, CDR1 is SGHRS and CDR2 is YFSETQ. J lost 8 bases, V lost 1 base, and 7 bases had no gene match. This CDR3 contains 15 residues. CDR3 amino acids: CASSLFGTGRDIQYF. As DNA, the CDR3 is TGCGCCAGCAGCTTGTTTGGGACAGGGAGGGACATTCAGTACTTC.

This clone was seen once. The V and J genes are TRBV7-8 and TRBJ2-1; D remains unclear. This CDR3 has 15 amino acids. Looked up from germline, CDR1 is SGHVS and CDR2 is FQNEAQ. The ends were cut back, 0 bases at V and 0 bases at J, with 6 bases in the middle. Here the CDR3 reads CASSLAQSSYNEQFF. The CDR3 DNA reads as TGTGCCAGCAGCTTAGCCCAGAGCTCCTACAATGAGCAGTTCTTC.

CDR3 bases: TGTGCCAGCAGTGAGGGTAATGAAAAACTGTTTTTT. This gives the protein CASSEGNEKLFF. The chain joins TRBV2 to TRBJ1-4; no clear D gene. Germline loops: CDR1 SNHLY, CDR2 FYNNEI. The germline V and J ends were trimmed by 3 bases and 4 bases, with 3 bases remaining between them. CDR3 size: 12 residues.

Here the CDR3 DNA reads TGTGCCCGCACTGATGCGCCGGGTGCTTCCTATGGCTACACCTTC. Protein sequence: CARTDAPGASYGYTF. The chain links TRBV6-5 to TRBJ1-2; D ambiguous. Trimming took 11 bases from V and 4 from J, leaving 23 bases between them. The V gene's germline CDR1 is MNHEY and CDR2 SVGAGI. The CDR3 is 15 amino acids.

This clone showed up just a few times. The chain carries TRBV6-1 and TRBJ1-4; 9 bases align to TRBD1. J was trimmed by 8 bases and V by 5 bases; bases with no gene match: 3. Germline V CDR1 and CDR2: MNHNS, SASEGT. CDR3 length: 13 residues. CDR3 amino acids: CASSRGQGEKLFF. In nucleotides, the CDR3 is TGTGCCAGCAGTAGAGGACAGGGGGAAAAACTGTTTTTT.

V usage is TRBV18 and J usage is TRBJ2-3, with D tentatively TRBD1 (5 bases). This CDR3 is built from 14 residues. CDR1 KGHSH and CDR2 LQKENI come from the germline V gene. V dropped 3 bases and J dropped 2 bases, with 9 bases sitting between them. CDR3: CASSPPRATDTQYF. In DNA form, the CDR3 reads TGTGCCAGCTCACCTCCCAGGGCCACAGATACGCAGTATTTT.

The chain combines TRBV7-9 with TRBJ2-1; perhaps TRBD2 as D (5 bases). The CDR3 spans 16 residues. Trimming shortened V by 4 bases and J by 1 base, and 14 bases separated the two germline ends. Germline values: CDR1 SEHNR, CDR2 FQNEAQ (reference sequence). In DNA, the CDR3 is TGTGCCAGCAGCTACCCCCAGCGGTGGTCCTACAATGAGCAGTTCTTC. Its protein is CASSYPQRWSYNEQFF.

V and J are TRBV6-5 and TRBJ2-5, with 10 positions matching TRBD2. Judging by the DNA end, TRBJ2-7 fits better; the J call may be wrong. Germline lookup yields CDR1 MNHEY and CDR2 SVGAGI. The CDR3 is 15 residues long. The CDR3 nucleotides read TGTGCCAGCAGTTACTCAGAAGCGGGAGGGCCCGAGCAGTACTTC. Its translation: CASSYSEAGGPEQYF.

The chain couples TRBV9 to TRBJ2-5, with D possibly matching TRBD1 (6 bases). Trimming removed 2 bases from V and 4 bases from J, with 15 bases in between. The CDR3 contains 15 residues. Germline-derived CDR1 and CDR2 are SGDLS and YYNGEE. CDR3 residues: CASSVNSGVGETQYF. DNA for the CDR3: TGTGCCAGCAGCGTCAATTCAGGGGTGGGAGAGACCCAGTACTTC.

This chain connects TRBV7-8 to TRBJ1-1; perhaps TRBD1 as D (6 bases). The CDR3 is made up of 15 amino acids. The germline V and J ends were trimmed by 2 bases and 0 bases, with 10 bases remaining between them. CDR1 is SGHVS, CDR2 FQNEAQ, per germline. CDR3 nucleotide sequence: TGTGCCAGCAGCTTACAGGGGATTATGAACACTGAAGCTTTCTTT. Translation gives CASSLQGIMNTEAFF.

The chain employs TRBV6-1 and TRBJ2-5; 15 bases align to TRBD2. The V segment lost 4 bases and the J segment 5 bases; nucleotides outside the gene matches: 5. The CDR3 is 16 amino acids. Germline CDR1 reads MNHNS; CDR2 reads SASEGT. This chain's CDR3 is CASSAGLAGGPETQYF. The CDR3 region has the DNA TGTGCCAGCAGTGCCGGACTAGCGGGGGGGCCGGAGACCCAGTACTTC.

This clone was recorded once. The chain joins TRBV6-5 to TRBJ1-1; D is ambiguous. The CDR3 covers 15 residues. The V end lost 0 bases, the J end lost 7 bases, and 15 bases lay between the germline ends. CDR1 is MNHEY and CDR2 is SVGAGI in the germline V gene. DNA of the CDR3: TGTGCCAGCAGTTACTCGAACCGGGGTCGGGGTGAAGCTTTCTTT. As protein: CASSYSNRGRGEAFF.

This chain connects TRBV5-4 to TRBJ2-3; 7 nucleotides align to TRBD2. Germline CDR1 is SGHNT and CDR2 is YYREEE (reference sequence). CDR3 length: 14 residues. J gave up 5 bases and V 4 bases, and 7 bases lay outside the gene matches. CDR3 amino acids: CASSVSGVVDTQYF. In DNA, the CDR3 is TGTGCCAGCAGCGTGAGCGGGGTGGTAGATACGCAGTATTTT. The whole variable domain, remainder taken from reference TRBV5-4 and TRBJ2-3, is ETGVTQSPTHLIKTRGQQVTLRCSSQSGHNTVSWYQQALGQGPQFIFQYYREEENGRGNFPPRFSGLQFPNYSSELNVNALELDDSALYLCASSVSGVVDTQYFGPGTRLTVL.

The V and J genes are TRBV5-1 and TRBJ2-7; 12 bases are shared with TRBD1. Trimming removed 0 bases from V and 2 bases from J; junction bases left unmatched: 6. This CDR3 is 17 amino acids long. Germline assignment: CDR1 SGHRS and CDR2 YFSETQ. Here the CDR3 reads CASSLAPGQGATYEQYF. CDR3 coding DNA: TGCGCCAGCAGCTTGGCACCGGGACAGGGGGCAACCTACGAGCAGTACTTC.

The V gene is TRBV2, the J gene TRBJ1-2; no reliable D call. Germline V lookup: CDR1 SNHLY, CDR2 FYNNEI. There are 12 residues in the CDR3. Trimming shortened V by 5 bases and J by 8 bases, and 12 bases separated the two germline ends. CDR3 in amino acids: CASSLNLGGYTF. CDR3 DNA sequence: TGTGCCAGCAGTCTCAATTTGGGGGGCTACACCTTC.

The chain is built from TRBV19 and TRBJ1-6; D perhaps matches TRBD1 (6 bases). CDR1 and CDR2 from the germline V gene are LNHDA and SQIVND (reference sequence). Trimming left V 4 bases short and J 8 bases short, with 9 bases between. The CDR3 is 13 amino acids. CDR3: CASSTNRDSPLHF. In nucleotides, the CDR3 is TGTGCCAGTAGTACCAACAGGGATTCACCCCTCCACTTT.

CDR3 DNA sequence: TGTGCCAGCAGCTTAGTGTGGGCCTACAATGAGCAGTTCTTC. It codes for CASSLVWAYNEQFF. J is TRBJ2-1 and V is TRBV7-8, with D unclear. V was pared by 1 base and J by 2 bases, with 6 bases between. This CDR3 has 14 residues. CDR1 is SGHVS and CDR2 is FQNEAQ in the germline V gene.

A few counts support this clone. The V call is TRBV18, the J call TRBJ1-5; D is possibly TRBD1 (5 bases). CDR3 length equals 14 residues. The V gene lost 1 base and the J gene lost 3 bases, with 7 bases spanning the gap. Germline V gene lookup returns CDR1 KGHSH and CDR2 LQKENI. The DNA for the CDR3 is TGTGCCAGCTCACCACTAGGGGCCAATCAGCCCCAGCATTTT. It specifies CASSPLGANQPQHF.

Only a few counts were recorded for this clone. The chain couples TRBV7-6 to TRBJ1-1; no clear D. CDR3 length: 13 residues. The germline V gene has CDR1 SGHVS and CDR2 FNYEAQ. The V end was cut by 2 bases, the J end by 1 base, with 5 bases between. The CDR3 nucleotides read TGTGCCAGCAGCTTAAGGTGGAACACTGAAGCTTTCTTT. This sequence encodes CASSLRWNTEAFF.

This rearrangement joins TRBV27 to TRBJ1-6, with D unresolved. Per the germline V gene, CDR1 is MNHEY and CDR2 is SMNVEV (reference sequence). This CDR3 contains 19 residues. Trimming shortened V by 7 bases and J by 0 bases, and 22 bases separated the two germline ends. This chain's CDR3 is CASTIAGLPVSSYNSPLHF. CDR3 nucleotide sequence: TGTGCCAGCACAATAGCCGGGCTGCCTGTGAGCTCCTATAATTCACCCCTCCACTTT.

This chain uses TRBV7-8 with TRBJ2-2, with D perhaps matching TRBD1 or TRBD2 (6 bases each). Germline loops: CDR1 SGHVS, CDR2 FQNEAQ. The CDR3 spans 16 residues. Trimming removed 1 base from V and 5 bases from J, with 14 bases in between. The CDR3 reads CASSLDRGRRTGELFF. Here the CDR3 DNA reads TGTGCCAGCAGCTTAGACCGGGGGCGGCGGACCGGGGAGCTGTTTTTT.

In DNA form, the CDR3 reads TGTGCCAGCAGTTCAGGCAGTGGCTACACCTTC. Its protein product is CASSSGSGYTF. This chain uses TRBV6-1 with TRBJ1-2, with no clear D. The germline gives CDR1 MNHNS, CDR2 SASEGT. Trimming pared 5 bases from V and 7 bases from J, leaving 8 bases between. The CDR3 sequence is 11 residues long.

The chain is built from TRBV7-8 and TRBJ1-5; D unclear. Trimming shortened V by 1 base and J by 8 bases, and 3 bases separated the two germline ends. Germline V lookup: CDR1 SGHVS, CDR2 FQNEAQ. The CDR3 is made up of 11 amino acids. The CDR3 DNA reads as TGTGCCAGCAGCTTAGGAGAGCCCCAGCATTTT. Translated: CASSLGEPQHF.

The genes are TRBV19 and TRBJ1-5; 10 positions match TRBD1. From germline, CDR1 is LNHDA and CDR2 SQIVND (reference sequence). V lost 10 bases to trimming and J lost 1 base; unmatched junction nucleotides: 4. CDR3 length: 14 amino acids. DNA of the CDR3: TGTGCCACCCGACAGGGGGCAAGCAATCAGCCCCAGCATTTT. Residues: CATRQGASNQPQHF.

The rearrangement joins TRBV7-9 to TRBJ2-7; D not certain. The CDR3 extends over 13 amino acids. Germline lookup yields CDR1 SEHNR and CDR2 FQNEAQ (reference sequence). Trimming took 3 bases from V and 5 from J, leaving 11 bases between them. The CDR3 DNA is TGTGCCAGCAGCTTCACCCCCAGCCACGAGCAGTACTTC. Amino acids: CASSFTPSHEQYF.

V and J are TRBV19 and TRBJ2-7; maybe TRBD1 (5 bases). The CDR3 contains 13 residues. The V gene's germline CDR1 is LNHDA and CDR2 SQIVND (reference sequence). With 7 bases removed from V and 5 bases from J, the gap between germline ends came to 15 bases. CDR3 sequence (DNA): TGTGCCAGTACCGCCGGAAGGGGAAACGAGCAGTACTTC. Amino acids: CASTAGRGNEQYF.

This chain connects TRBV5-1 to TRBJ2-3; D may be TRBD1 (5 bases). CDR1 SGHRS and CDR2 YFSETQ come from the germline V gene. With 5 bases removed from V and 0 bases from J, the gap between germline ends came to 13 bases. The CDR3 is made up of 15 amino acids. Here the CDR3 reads CASSSDSLSTDTQYF. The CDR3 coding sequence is TGCGCCAGCAGTTCCGACAGTCTCAGCACAGATACGCAGTATTTT.

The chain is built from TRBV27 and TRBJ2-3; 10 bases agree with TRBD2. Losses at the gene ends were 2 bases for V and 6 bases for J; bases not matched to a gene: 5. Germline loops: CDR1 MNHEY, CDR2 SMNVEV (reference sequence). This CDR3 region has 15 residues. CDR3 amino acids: CASSLLAGVSDTQYF. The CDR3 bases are TGTGCCAGCAGTTTACTAGCGGGAGTTTCGGATACGCAGTATTTT.